The rows below give T cell receptor beta chains drawn from one sample of a study of OX40 agonist ivuxolimab in advanced cancers. TCRdb keeps only in-frame clones here, not all; method: immunoSEQ multiplex PCR. Of tens of thousands of clones listed, more than 70% are singletons. The sample was CD4+ or CD8+ T cells sorted from blood, taken in a trial of the OX40 agonist ivuxolimab. The origin of the receptors is an adult with an advanced solid tumor such as melanoma, head and neck, liver or kidney cancer. CDR3s include the opening cysteine and the closing phenylalanine or tryptophan. D genes are given only for firm matches. Where a row states a size, it is once, few, many or the class of an expanded clone; other rows omit it.

abundance: -
j_gene: TRBJ2-7
d_gene: TRBD2
v_gene: TRBV5-1
CDR3nt: TGCGCCAGCAGCTTGTCTAGCGGGGGAGTCTACGAGCAGTACTTC
CDR3aa: CASSLSSGGVYEQYF

abundance: -
j_gene: TRBJ2-5
d_gene: TRBD1
v_gene: TRBV6-5
CDR3nt: TGTGCCAGCAACCCGACAGGGGGCTTGCAAGAGACCCAGTACTTC
CDR3aa: CASNPTGGLQETQYF

abundance: -
j_gene: TRBJ1-5
d_gene: TRBD1
v_gene: TRBV6-1
CDR3nt: TGTGCCAGCAGTGAAGCCCTGGGACAGGGGGCGGCTCAGCCCCAGCATTTT
CDR3aa: CASSEALGQGAAQPQHF

abundance: few
j_gene: TRBJ1-5
d_gene: -
v_gene: TRBV4-1
CDR3nt: TGCGCCAGCAGTCAAGGACGGGGAGGTCAGCCCCAGCATTTT
CDR3aa: CASSQGRGGQPQHF

abundance: -
j_gene: TRBJ2-3
d_gene: -
v_gene: TRBV5-6
CDR3nt: TGTGCCAGCAGCTTGGTGGTGCCCACAGATACGCAGTATTTT
CDR3aa: CASSLVVPTDTQYF

abundance: few
j_gene: TRBJ2-1
d_gene: -
v_gene: TRBV27
CDR3nt: TGTGCCAGCAGTTCCCTCGGGCAGTCGGATGAGCAGTTCTTC
CDR3aa: CASSSLGQSDEQFF

abundance: once
j_gene: TRBJ2-4
d_gene: -
v_gene: TRBV28
CDR3nt: TGTGCCAGCAGTTTTTCAGGGGGGGCCAAAAACATTCAGTACTTC
CDR3aa: CASSFSGGAKNIQYF

abundance: -
j_gene: TRBJ2-3
d_gene: -
v_gene: TRBV4-3
CDR3nt: TGCGCCAGCAGCCGAAATAGCGGAGGAACGCAGTATTTT
CDR3aa: CASSRNSGGTQYF

abundance: -
j_gene: TRBJ1-1
d_gene: -
v_gene: TRBV4-1
CDR3nt: TGCGCCAGCAGCCAAGATCCAGGGGCTCCCACTGAAGCTTTCTTT
CDR3aa: CASSQDPGAPTEAFF

abundance: few
j_gene: TRBJ2-7
d_gene: -
v_gene: TRBV14
CDR3nt: TGTGCCAGCAGCCACGAGTTTTCCACCTACGAGCAGTACTTC
CDR3aa: CASSHEFSTYEQYF

abundance: -
j_gene: TRBJ2-1
d_gene: -
v_gene: TRBV5-6
CDR3nt: TGTGCCAGCAGCATTACTCGAGCCGGGGTCGAGCAGTTCTTC
CDR3aa: CASSITRAGVEQFF

abundance: -
j_gene: TRBJ1-2
d_gene: -
v_gene: TRBV9
CDR3nt: TGTGCCAGCAGTCCGGGTGGTAACTATGGCTACACCTTC
CDR3aa: CASSPGGNYGYTF

abundance: -
j_gene: TRBJ1-1
d_gene: -
v_gene: TRBV2
CDR3nt: TGTGCCAGCAGTGAAGCCCCCGTACAGGGTCTGGACACTGAAGCTTTCTTT
CDR3aa: CASSEAPVQGLDTEAFF

abundance: -
j_gene: TRBJ2-7
d_gene: TRBD2
v_gene: TRBV28
CDR3nt: TGTGCCAGCACCCTCCACAGACTAGCGGGCACGGACGAGCAGTACTTC
CDR3aa: CASTLHRLAGTDEQYF

abundance: -
j_gene: TRBJ2-7
d_gene: -
v_gene: TRBV7-6
CDR3nt: TGTGCCAGCAGCTTAGCTGACACCTACGAGCAGTACTTC
CDR3aa: CASSLADTYEQYF

abundance: -
j_gene: TRBJ2-5
d_gene: TRBD2
v_gene: TRBV11-2
CDR3nt: TGTGCCAGCAGCACCCCGCTACTAGCGGGGGGAGAGACCCAGTACTTC
CDR3aa: CASSTPLLAGGETQYF

abundance: -
j_gene: TRBJ2-1
d_gene: -
v_gene: TRBV5-4
CDR3nt: TGTGCCAGCAGCTACCCTGACGGATACAATGAGCAGTTCTTC
CDR3aa: CASSYPDGYNEQFF

abundance: -
j_gene: TRBJ1-1
d_gene: -
v_gene: TRBV6-5
CDR3nt: TGTGCCAGCTTAGGGCTACCGAACACTGAAGCTTTCTTT
CDR3aa: CASLGLPNTEAFF

abundance: -
j_gene: TRBJ2-1
d_gene: -
v_gene: TRBV6-5
CDR3nt: TGTGCCAGCAGTCGGGGGGCGGGGCTATACAATGAGCAGTTCTTC
CDR3aa: CASSRGAGLYNEQFF

abundance: -
j_gene: TRBJ2-1
d_gene: -
v_gene: TRBV21-1
CDR3nt: TGTGCCAGCAGCAAAGGAGAGGGACGCTCCTACAATGAGCAGTTCTTC
CDR3aa: CASSKGEGRSYNEQFF

abundance: -
j_gene: TRBJ2-5
d_gene: TRBD2
v_gene: TRBV11-2
CDR3nt: TGTGCCAGCAGCTTAACCGGGGGGTACCAAGAGACCCAGTACTTC
CDR3aa: CASSLTGGYQETQYF

abundance: -
j_gene: TRBJ2-1
d_gene: -
v_gene: TRBV5-5
CDR3nt: TGTGCCAGCAGCCACGGACAGACTTTTTACAATGAGCAGTTCTTC
CDR3aa: CASSHGQTFYNEQFF

abundance: -
j_gene: TRBJ2-7
d_gene: -
v_gene: TRBV7-8
CDR3nt: TGTGCCAGCAGCCTAAGTATCTTTTCCTACGAGCAGTACTTC
CDR3aa: CASSLSIFSYEQYF

abundance: -
j_gene: TRBJ2-7
d_gene: -
v_gene: TRBV7-9
CDR3nt: TGTGCCAGCAGCTTAGACCCGGACGAGCAGTACTTC
CDR3aa: CASSLDPDEQYF

abundance: -
j_gene: TRBJ2-1
d_gene: -
v_gene: TRBV4-3
CDR3nt: TGCGCCAGCAGCCAAGATTACCCTTCTTCCTACAATGAGCAGTTCTTC
CDR3aa: CASSQDYPSSYNEQFF

abundance: once
j_gene: TRBJ2-5
d_gene: -
v_gene: TRBV4-1
CDR3nt: TGCGCCAGCAGCCGAAACCGCCGGGAGATGGAGACCCAGTACTTC
CDR3aa: CASSRNRREMETQYF

abundance: -
j_gene: TRBJ1-6
d_gene: -
v_gene: TRBV4-3
CDR3nt: TGCGCCAGCAGCCATAAATTCGATTCACCCCTCCACTTT
CDR3aa: CASSHKFDSPLHF

abundance: few
j_gene: TRBJ2-3
d_gene: TRBD2
v_gene: TRBV7-9
CDR3nt: TGTGCCAGCAGCGCCCCCGCTAGCGGGAGTACAGATACGCAGTATTTT
CDR3aa: CASSAPASGSTDTQYF

abundance: -
j_gene: TRBJ1-5
d_gene: -
v_gene: TRBV10-2
CDR3nt: TGCGCCAGCAGTGAAGGGGTTCACAATCAGCCCCAGCATTTT
CDR3aa: CASSEGVHNQPQHF

abundance: -
j_gene: TRBJ1-6
d_gene: -
v_gene: TRBV6-5
CDR3nt: TGTGCCAGCAGTTACGCGGGACAATCACCCCTCCACTTT
CDR3aa: CASSYAGQSPLHF

abundance: -
j_gene: TRBJ2-1
d_gene: TRBD2
v_gene: TRBV7-9
CDR3nt: TGTGCCAGCAGCTCCTCCTGGCGGGGGGCCTACAATGAGCAGTTCTTC
CDR3aa: CASSSSWRGAYNEQFF

abundance: -
j_gene: TRBJ2-5
d_gene: -
v_gene: TRBV29-1
CDR3nt: TGCAGCGTTGAAGATGGAGACGGAGGGGGGACCCAGTACTTC
CDR3aa: CSVEDGDGGGTQYF

abundance: -
j_gene: TRBJ2-5
d_gene: -
v_gene: TRBV4-1
CDR3nt: TGCGCCAGCAGCCAAGTCATCGGGCGGGAGACCCAGTACTTC
CDR3aa: CASSQVIGRETQYF

abundance: -
j_gene: TRBJ2-1
d_gene: TRBD2
v_gene: TRBV7-6
CDR3nt: TGTGCCAGCAGCGTGACTAGCGGACCCTACAATGAGCAGTTCTTC
CDR3aa: CASSVTSGPYNEQFF

abundance: -
j_gene: TRBJ2-1
d_gene: -
v_gene: TRBV5-1
CDR3nt: TGCGCCAGCAGCTTGAGGGGTACACCTTACAATGAGCAGTTCTTC
CDR3aa: CASSLRGTPYNEQFF

abundance: -
j_gene: TRBJ2-3
d_gene: TRBD2
v_gene: TRBV2
CDR3nt: TGTGCCAGTAGGGGAACTAGCGGGACTAGCACAGATACGCAGTATTTT
CDR3aa: CASRGTSGTSTDTQYF

abundance: once
j_gene: TRBJ2-5
d_gene: TRBD2
v_gene: TRBV6-5
CDR3nt: TGTGCCAGCAGTTACGGCCTAGCGGGGATCCAAGAGACCCAGTACTTC
CDR3aa: CASSYGLAGIQETQYF

abundance: once
j_gene: TRBJ1-1
d_gene: -
v_gene: TRBV19
CDR3nt: TGTGCCGGCGGACACCCTGAAGCTTTCTTT
CDR3aa: CAGGHPEAFF

abundance: -
j_gene: TRBJ1-3
d_gene: -
v_gene: TRBV7-9
CDR3nt: TGTGCCAGCAGCTCGACAGGAGATACCATATATTTT
CDR3aa: CASSSTGDTIYF

abundance: -
j_gene: TRBJ2-1
d_gene: -
v_gene: TRBV15
CDR3nt: TGTGCCACCAGCCGAGGGGGGAATGAGCAGTTCTTC
CDR3aa: CATSRGGNEQFF

abundance: -
j_gene: TRBJ2-3
d_gene: TRBD1
v_gene: TRBV5-1
CDR3nt: TGCGCCAGCAGCTCGGGACAGGGGCGGGATACGCAGTATTTT
CDR3aa: CASSSGQGRDTQYF

abundance: -
j_gene: TRBJ1-2
d_gene: TRBD1
v_gene: TRBV2
CDR3nt: TGTGCCAGCAGCCCAGGACAGGGGGTCGGCTACACCTTC
CDR3aa: CASSPGQGVGYTF

abundance: -
j_gene: TRBJ2-2
d_gene: -
v_gene: TRBV7-9
CDR3nt: TGTGCCAGCAGCTTAGCCCTCGGGGCCGGGGAGCTGTTTTTT
CDR3aa: CASSLALGAGELFF

abundance: -
j_gene: TRBJ1-1
d_gene: -
v_gene: TRBV5-1
CDR3nt: TGCGCCAGCAGCTTGTCCGGAGGAACTGAAGCTTTCTTT
CDR3aa: CASSLSGGTEAFF

abundance: once
j_gene: TRBJ2-7
d_gene: -
v_gene: TRBV7-9
CDR3nt: TGTGCCAGCAGTTATACCTACGAGCAGTACTTC
CDR3aa: CASSYTYEQYF

abundance: -
j_gene: TRBJ1-1
d_gene: -
v_gene: TRBV7-2
CDR3nt: TGTGCCAGCAGCTTAGATAGGAGGCTGGGCACTGAAGCTTTCTTT
CDR3aa: CASSLDRRLGTEAFF

abundance: -
j_gene: TRBJ1-1
d_gene: TRBD1
v_gene: TRBV28
CDR3nt: TGTGCCAGCAGCCCCCCTGAGGGACAGATTAGATTGAACACTGAAGCTTTCTTT
CDR3aa: CASSPPEGQIRLNTEAFF

abundance: -
j_gene: TRBJ2-7
d_gene: -
v_gene: TRBV2
CDR3nt: TGTGCCAGCAGTGAAGAGGGACTTTCCTACGAGCAGTACTTC
CDR3aa: CASSEEGLSYEQYF

abundance: -
j_gene: TRBJ2-7
d_gene: -
v_gene: TRBV7-2
CDR3nt: TGTGCCAGCAGCCCCCAGGGGGGCTACGAGCAGTACTTC
CDR3aa: CASSPQGGYEQYF

abundance: -
j_gene: TRBJ2-4
d_gene: -
v_gene: TRBV11-2
CDR3nt: TGTGCCAGCAGCCCAGGGGCGGCAGGGCCGAACATTCAGTACTTC
CDR3aa: CASSPGAAGPNIQYF

abundance: -
j_gene: TRBJ2-3
d_gene: -
v_gene: TRBV7-3
CDR3nt: TGCGCCAGCAGCCAAGATCGCTACGGGGGGCCCTCAGATACGCAGTATTTT
CDR3aa: CASSQDRYGGPSDTQYF

abundance: -
j_gene: TRBJ1-1
d_gene: TRBD1
v_gene: TRBV5-1
CDR3nt: TGCGCCAGCAGCGAGGGACAGGGAGGAACTGAAGCTTTCTTT
CDR3aa: CASSEGQGGTEAFF